The 25 T cell receptor beta chains reported below all come from one sample, sequenced in a study of technical replicates of blood from a handful of donors. The protocol was immunoSEQ multiplex PCR, while the TCRdb copy is restricted to in-frame clones and leaves out a portion. The data hold about 97,000 clones, with about 95% observed a single time. The sample comprised T cells isolated from PBMCs. Receptor source: a human donor in good health.

The rearrangement links TRBV6-6 to TRBJ2-2, with 10 bases lining up with TRBD2. CDR1 is MNHNY and CDR2 is SVGAGI in the germline V gene (reference sequence). The length of the CDR3 is 16 residues. Losses at the gene ends were 5 bases for V and 7 bases for J; bases not matched to a gene: 10. CDR3 protein: CASSPAGLADLGELFF. The CDR3 DNA follows: TGTGCCAGCAGTCCAGCAGGACTAGCGGATCTCGGGGAGCTGTTTTTT.

The chain links TRBV19 to TRBJ1-2; D is unresolved. Trimming took off 8 bases at V and 8 bases at J, with 9 bases between the two ends. From germline, CDR1 is LNHDA and CDR2 SQIVND (reference sequence). This CDR3 is 10 amino acids long. The CDR3 reads CASGLQGYTF. The CDR3 DNA reads TGTGCCAGTGGACTTCAGGGCTACACCTTC.

The chain has TRBV19 and TRBJ1-2, with 7 bases lining up with TRBD1. The trim removed 5 bases at V and 4 bases at J, leaving 7 bases unmatched. This CDR3 is 14 amino acids long. Germline loops: CDR1 LNHDA, CDR2 SQIVND (reference sequence). For the CDR3, the DNA is TGTGCCAGTAGTGTCGACAGGGATCTCTATGGCTACACCTTC. It yields the protein CASSVDRDLYGYTF.

This chain links TRBV6-6 with TRBJ2-5; a possible D gene is TRBD1 (5 bases). From germline, CDR1 is MNHNY and CDR2 SVGAGI (reference sequence). The CDR3 is 13 residues long. V shed 6 bases and J shed 2 bases, with 10 bases lying between them. CDR3 bases: TGTGCCAGCAGGAATCCAGGGCAAGAGACCCAGTACTTC. This translates into CASRNPGQETQYF.

The rearrangement uses TRBV2 and TRBJ2-7, with D uncertain. Germline CDR1 reads SNHLY; CDR2 reads FYNNEI. CDR3 length: 12 residues. Trimming took 10 bases from V and 1 from J, leaving 11 bases between them. CDR3 DNA: TGTGCCACCACTTTGAGATCCTACGAGCAGTACTTC. It specifies CATTLRSYEQYF.

The gene calls are TRBV5-8 and TRBJ1-5; D is unclear. V lost 2 bases, J lost 0 bases, and 15 bases lay in between. The CDR3 contains 17 residues. CDR1 is SGHTS, CDR2 YDEGEE, per germline. The CDR3 protein is CASSFTFGSDSNQPQHF. The CDR3 nucleotides are TGTGCCAGCAGCTTTACTTTCGGGTCCGATAGCAATCAGCCCCAGCATTTT.

In DNA, the CDR3 is TGTGCCAGCCAGCCGTGGAGGGGGCGCTACGAGCAGTACTTC. Its protein product is CASQPWRGRYEQYF. V is TRBV6-1 and J is TRBJ2-7; possible D gene TRBD1, 7 bases. The CDR3 has 14 amino acids. Trimming shortened V by 8 bases and J by 3 bases, and 17 bases separated the two germline ends. Per the germline V gene, CDR1 is MNHNS and CDR2 is SASEGT.

The rearrangement joins TRBV27 to TRBJ2-2, with 8 bases identical to TRBD1. Germline V gene sequence: CDR1 MNHEY, CDR2 SMNVEV (reference sequence). The CDR3 loop spans 16 amino acids. Unmatched junction bases numbered 8, after V lost 5 bases and J lost 3 bases. The CDR3 loop is CASSIQGARDTGELFF. The CDR3 region has the DNA TGTGCCAGCAGTATCCAGGGGGCGCGGGACACCGGGGAGCTGTTTTTT.

V and J are TRBV6-5 and TRBJ1-1; weak D call: TRBD1 (5 bases). CDR1 and CDR2 from the germline V gene are MNHEY and SVGAGI. With 2 bases removed from V and 3 bases from J, the gap between germline ends came to 7 bases. This CDR3 contains 13 residues. The CDR3 loop is CASSYQGYTEAFF. Written as DNA, the CDR3 is TGTGCCAGCAGTTACCAGGGATACACTGAAGCTTTCTTT.

This chain links TRBV19 with TRBJ2-3, with D hard to call. Germline CDR1 is LNHDA and CDR2 is SQIVND (reference sequence). CDR3 length: 15 amino acids. Trimming removed 3 bases at V and 3 bases at J, with 13 bases between. CDR3 region: CASSIEPYGTDTQYF. The CDR3, as DNA: TGTGCCAGTAGTATTGAACCTTACGGGACAGATACGCAGTATTTT.

The J gene is TRBJ2-1, the V gene TRBV7-7; 7 bases are shared with TRBD2. The CDR3 consists of 14 residues. V lost 1 base and J lost 4; bases outside the gene matches: 1. The germline V gene has CDR1 SSHAT and CDR2 FNYEAQ (reference sequence). The CDR3 reads CASSLEGLYNEQFF. The CDR3 DNA sequence: TGTGCCAGCAGCTTAGAGGGACTATACAATGAGCAGTTCTTC.

The chain employs TRBV5-4 and TRBJ2-2, with D possibly matching TRBD1 (6 bases). The length of the CDR3 is 14 residues. Germline values: CDR1 SGHNT, CDR2 YYREEE (reference sequence). With 4 bases removed from V and 4 bases from J, the gap between germline ends came to 11 bases. The CDR3 region has the DNA TGTGCCAGCAGCCTTAAGGACAGCACCGGGGAGCTGTTTTTT. Translated, it gives CASSLKDSTGELFF. The complete variable domain, with remaining parts taken from reference TRBV5-4 and TRBJ2-2, reads ETGVTQSPTHLIKTRGQQVTLRCSSQSGHNTVSWYQQALGQGPQFIFQYYREEENGRGNFPPRFSGLQFPNYSSELNVNALELDDSALYLCASSLKDSTGELFFGEGSRLTVL.

The table lists this clone with a count of one. The V call is TRBV6-5, the J call TRBJ2-7; TRBD1 matches 8 bases. There are 13 residues in the CDR3. J gave up 2 bases and V 5 bases, and 2 bases lay outside the gene matches. The germline CDR1 and CDR2 sequences are MNHEY and SVGAGI. The CDR3 sequence is CASSGTGPYEQYF. Here the CDR3 DNA reads TGTGCCAGCAGTGGGACAGGACCCTACGAGCAGTACTTC.

V usage is TRBV30 and J usage is TRBJ2-1; D is perhaps TRBD1 (6 bases). V shed 4 bases and J shed 9 bases, with 10 bases lying between them. The CDR3 is 11 amino acids. The germline V gene encodes CDR1 GTSNPN and CDR2 SVGIG (reference sequence). This chain's CDR3 is CAWIRGIEQFF. The CDR3 nucleotides are TGTGCCTGGATTAGGGGGATTGAGCAGTTCTTC.

The V call is TRBV5-1, the J call TRBJ2-5; D possibly corresponds to TRBD2 (7 bases). V was pared by 4 bases and J by 5 bases, with 24 bases between. The CDR3 has 17 residues. Per the germline V gene, CDR1 is SGHRS and CDR2 is YFSETQ. CDR3 residues: CASSPREGGGQLETQYF. In nucleotides, the CDR3 is TGCGCCAGCAGCCCAAGAGAGGGGGGGGGCCAATTGGAGACCCAGTACTTC.

This clone is a singleton in its sample. The chain is built from TRBV7-3 and TRBJ2-7; TRBD2 is a possible D gene (6 bases). Germline-derived CDR1 and CDR2 are SGHTA and FQGTGA. This CDR3 has 11 residues. V lost 5 bases and J 7 bases, leaving 9 bases between the germline ends. CDR3 residues: CASSLLAEQYF. The CDR3 coding sequence is TGTGCCAGCAGCCTCCTAGCGGAGCAGTACTTC.

The V gene is TRBV18, the J gene TRBJ2-7, with 9 bases lining up with TRBD1. V lost 0 bases to trimming and J lost 4 bases; unmatched junction nucleotides: 4. This CDR3 comprises 15 residues. Germline V gives CDR1 KGHSH, CDR2 LQKENI. The CDR3 DNA reads as TGTGCCAGCTCACCACCGGGACAGGGAGTATACGAGCAGTACTTC. This gives the protein CASSPPGQGVYEQYF.

This clone was recorded once. The V call is TRBV7-2, the J call TRBJ1-3; D unresolved. Germline V lookup: CDR1 SGHTA, CDR2 FQGNSA. V dropped 3 bases and J dropped 0 bases, with 9 bases sitting between them. The CDR3 is made up of 15 amino acids. CDR3 coding DNA: TGTGCCAGCAGCTTGAGCCGCGTCTCTGGAAACACCATATATTTT. Its protein product is CASSLSRVSGNTIYF.

The chain links TRBV15 to TRBJ1-6; possible D gene TRBD1, 5 bases. The CDR3 has 15 residues. Trimming left V 0 bases short and J 10 bases short, with 13 bases between. Per the germline V gene, CDR1 is LNHNV and CDR2 is YYDKDF (reference sequence). CDR3 nucleotide sequence: TGTGCCACCAGCAGAGATCCGGGGGGAAGATCACCCCTCCACTTT. Protein product: CATSRDPGGRSPLHF. The variable domain in full, completed from reference TRBV15 and TRBJ1-6, reads DAMVIQNPRYQVTQFGKPVTLSCSQTLNHNVMYWYQQKSSQAPKLLFHYYDKDFNNEADTPDNFQSRRPNTSFCFLDIRSPGLGDTAMYLCATSRDPGGRSPLHFGNGTRLTVT.

V and J are TRBV30 and TRBJ2-3, with D maybe TRBD2 (5 bases). This CDR3 is 13 amino acids long. Trimming cost V 5 bases and J 5 bases, with 14 bases left between them. The V gene's germline CDR1 is GTSNPN and CDR2 SVGIG (reference sequence). CDR3 in DNA: TGTGCCTGGTCTGTGGGGAGAATAGATACGCAGTATTTT. This encodes CAWSVGRIDTQYF.

This clone was detected once. The chain carries TRBV5-8 and TRBJ2-1; D might be TRBD2 (5 bases). Germline CDR1 SGHTS, CDR2 YDEGEE. The CDR3 is made up of 15 amino acids. V lost 4 bases to trimming and J lost 3 bases, with 14 bases between them. CDR3 nucleotide sequence: TGTGCCAGCAGCCCCAAAGCGGCAGGCTACAATGAGCAGTTCTTC. It codes for CASSPKAAGYNEQFF.

V gene TRBV6-1 combines with J gene TRBJ1-5, with 9 bases lining up with TRBD1. J lost 7 bases, V lost 4 bases, and 11 bases had no gene match. From germline, CDR1 is MNHNS and CDR2 SASEGT. The CDR3 consists of 16 residues. CDR3 amino acids: CASSVGRTGGGQPQHF. Written as DNA, the CDR3 is TGTGCCAGCAGTGTCGGTCGAACAGGGGGCGGGCAGCCCCAGCATTTT.

The chain joins TRBV11-2 to TRBJ2-1; 9 nucleotides agree with TRBD1. The V gene's germline CDR1 is SGHAT and CDR2 FQNNGV. The CDR3 is made up of 14 amino acids. V dropped 4 bases and J dropped 8; count of bases not matched to a gene: 6. CDR3 nucleotide sequence: TGTGCCAGCAGCTCATACAGGGGGCTCTATGAGCAGTTCTTC. Amino acid sequence: CASSSYRGLYEQFF.

The gene calls are TRBV25-1 and TRBJ2-5; possible D gene TRBD1, 6 bases. Germline V gene lookup returns CDR1 MGHDK and CDR2 SYGVNS. V shed 0 bases and J shed 1 base, with 9 bases lying between them. The CDR3 contains 15 residues. The CDR3 here is CASSEYGQSQETQYF. CDR3 DNA sequence: TGTGCCAGCAGTGAATACGGACAGTCCCAAGAGACCCAGTACTTC.

Concerning this clone: Sequence at one end of the junction differs from germline and may be a read error. This chain uses TRBV13 with TRBJ2-7; D gene unclear. CDR1 and CDR2 from the germline V gene are PRHDT and FYEKMQ (reference sequence). The length of the CDR3 is 15 residues. The CDR3 is CASSLGGGQGYEQYF. CDR3 bases: TGTGCCAGCAGCCTAGGTGGTGGGCAAGGCTACGAGCAGTACTTC.